The TCR beta chain under discussion was sequenced for a study of T-cell reconstitution after alpha-beta-depleted transplantation in children. General study findings and limits: T-cell counts and diversity were attributed mostly to newly produced T cells one year after transplant.

This clonotype showed up many times. Its antigen is not identified. Construction of the TCRbeta library involved unique molecular identifiers. TCRdb redid the calling of the PCR reads with MiXCR, one entry per CDR3 protein. Here the sample spans fewer than 700,000 distinct CDR3 sequences, around 13% being singletons. Germline CDR1 reads LGHDT; CDR2 reads YNNKEL (reference sequence). CDR3 length equals 14 residues. The V end was cut by 1 base, the J end by 1 base, with 7 bases between. The receptor's source is a male patient younger than 18 who had a stem cell transplant for acute myeloid leukemia, so the T cells may come from the graft donor. The sequences come from PBMCs, mostly from graft donor cells, collected 360 days after TCRalphabeta/CD19-depleted stem cell transplant. The V call is TRBV3-1, the J call TRBJ2-5; D is uncertain. CDR3: CASSQGGLQETQYF. DNA of the CDR3: TGTGCCAGCAGCCAAGGGGGTCTCCAAGAGACCCAGTACTTC.